This record looks at one T cell receptor beta chain sequence and its context. Its antigen is currently unknown. This record belongs to a study of cytomegalovirus exposure and HLA in healthy donors. Study results and caveats: Reports indicate that TCR beta sequences accurately predicted the HLA-A and HLA-B alleles of most subjects.

CDR1 and CDR2 from the germline V gene are MDHEN and SYDVKM. V trimming: 7 bases; J trimming: 2 bases; junction bases outside the gene matches: 13. This CDR3 region has 16 residues. PCR primers comprised 60 Vbeta and 13 Jbeta primers. Using immunoSEQ multiplex PCR, the repertoire was profiled, and TCRdb retains in-frame clones only, with some absent. The table has about 100,000 clones, 65% to 75% seen once; the top ten hold 2.5% to 3.5%. The sequencing input was PBMCs. The chain carries TRBV28 and TRBJ2-7; TRBD1 matches at 8 bases. This sequence was found in a female donor in good health and CMV-seropositive. As DNA, the CDR3 is TGTGCCAGCAATAAGCCACCGGGACAGGCGCCCTACGAGCAGTACTTC. Translated, it gives CASNKPPGQAPYEQYF.